The T cell receptor (beta chain) under discussion was sequenced for a study of cytomegalovirus exposure and HLA in healthy donors. Study-wide results and caveats: TCR beta sequences reportedly predicted most subjects' HLA-A and HLA-B alleles accurately. Later on, an analysis tied 18,000 or so TCR beta sequences to HLA alleles at 0.05 false discovery rate. The listing of roughly 160 TCR beta chains classed them as cytomegalovirus-associated.

This clone has a handful of counts. Its target is not known. PCR primers comprised 60 Vbeta and 13 Jbeta primers. The data were produced by immunoSEQ multiplex PCR, yet TCRdb's version contains in-frame clones alone and is incomplete. This table has 150,000 to 200,000 clones, around 62% appearing once. Germline CDR1 and CDR2: WNHNN and SYGVQD (reference sequence). After removal of 4 bases from V and 2 bases from J, the junction contained 7 bases not matched to a gene. The CDR3 contains 15 residues. The clonotype originates from a man in his forties in good health and CMV-seronegative. The sample consisted of PBMCs. This sequence joins TRBV10-1 and TRBJ2-7, with 8 bases aligning to TRBD2. CDR3 in amino acids: CASSVPVAGTYEQYF. The CDR3 DNA is TGCGCCAGCAGTGTCCCGGTAGCGGGAACCTACGAGCAGTACTTC.